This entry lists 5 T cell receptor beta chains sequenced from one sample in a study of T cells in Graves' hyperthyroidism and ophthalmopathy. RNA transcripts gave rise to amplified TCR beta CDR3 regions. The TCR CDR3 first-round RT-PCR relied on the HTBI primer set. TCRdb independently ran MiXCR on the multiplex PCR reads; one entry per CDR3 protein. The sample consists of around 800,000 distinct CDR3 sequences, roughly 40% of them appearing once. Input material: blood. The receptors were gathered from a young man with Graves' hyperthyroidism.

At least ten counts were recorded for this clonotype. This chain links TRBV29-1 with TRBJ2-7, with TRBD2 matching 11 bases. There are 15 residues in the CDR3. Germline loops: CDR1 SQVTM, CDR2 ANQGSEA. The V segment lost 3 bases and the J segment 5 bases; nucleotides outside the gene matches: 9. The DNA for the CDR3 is TGCAGCGTTGATCGATTACTAGCGGGAGTTCACGAGCAGTACTTC. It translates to CSVDRLLAGVHEQYF.

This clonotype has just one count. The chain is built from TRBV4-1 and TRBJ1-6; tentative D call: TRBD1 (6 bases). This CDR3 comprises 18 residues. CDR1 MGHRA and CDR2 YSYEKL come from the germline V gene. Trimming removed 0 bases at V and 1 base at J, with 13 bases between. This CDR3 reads CASSQDKGRGSYNSPLHF. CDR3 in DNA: TGCGCCAGCAGCCAAGATAAGGGGAGGGGGTCCTATAATTCACCCCTCCACTTT.

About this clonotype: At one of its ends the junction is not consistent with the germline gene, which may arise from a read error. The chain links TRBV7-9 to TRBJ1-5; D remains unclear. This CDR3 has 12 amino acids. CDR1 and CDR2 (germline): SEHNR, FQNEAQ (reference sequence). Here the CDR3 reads CASNLVDQPQHF. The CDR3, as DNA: TGTGCCAGCAACTTAGTGGATCAGCCCCAGCATTTT.

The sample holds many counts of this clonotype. The CDR3 spells CASSSSRSYNSPLHF. The DNA for the CDR3 is TGTGCCAGCAGCTCCAGTAGGTCCTATAATTCACCCCTCCACTTT. The V call is TRBV13, the J call TRBJ1-6, with unresolved D. Germline CDR1 is PRHDT and CDR2 is FYEKMQ (reference sequence). V shed 4 bases and J shed 1 base, with 8 bases lying between them. The CDR3 runs to 15 residues.

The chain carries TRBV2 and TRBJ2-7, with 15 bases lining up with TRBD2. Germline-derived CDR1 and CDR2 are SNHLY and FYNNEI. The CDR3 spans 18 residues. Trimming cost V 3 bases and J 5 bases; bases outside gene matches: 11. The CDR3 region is CASSDRTSGRAQVHEQYF. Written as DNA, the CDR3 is TGTGCCAGCAGTGACAGGACTAGCGGGAGGGCCCAGGTCCACGAGCAGTACTTC.